This TCR beta chain was profiled in a study of CD8+ T cells in alopecia areata. Following extraction, RNA underwent reverse transcription to cDNA, which served as the sequencing template. Some clones are missing from TCRdb's copy, which holds only in-frame ones; the method was immunoSEQ multiplex PCR. Here the sample spans 150,000 to 200,000 clones, approximately 65% being singletons. Overall study findings and caveats: Possibly as an HLA-related effect, TCR sharing across patients appeared less clear than in mice. Lesional tissue from the scalp (especially in alopecia totalis/universalis) showed higher clonality than normal scalp. Scalp clonality, along with expanded CD8+ clones among the top 100, was significantly decreased by tofacitinib.

V lost 0 bases, J lost 2 bases, and 16 bases lay in between. The CDR3 is 16 amino acids. Germline CDR1 and CDR2: GTSNPN and SVGIG (reference sequence). Sample treatment: oral pan-JAK inhibitor, 5-10 mg twice daily. It was from PBMCs that CD4+ and CD8+ T cells were sorted. In the case of this clone: Its antigen is as yet unknown.

The chain has TRBV30 and TRBJ1-2, with D tentatively TRBD1 (6 bases). The sequence was collected from a human donor with alopecia areata. The source was CD4+ T cells sorted from blood, collected at week 4, from a patient treated with tofacitinib. CDR3 bases: TGTGCCTGGAGTGTCGGACAGACGATTAAAAACTATGGCTACACCTTC. It yields the protein CAWSVGQTIKNYGYTF.